This passage covers 12 T cell receptor beta chains from one sample sequenced in a study of cytomegalovirus exposure and HLA in healthy donors. The PCR ran on 60 Vbeta and 13 Jbeta primers. The repertoire was sequenced with immunoSEQ multiplex PCR; TCRdb's copy has only in-frame clones and lacks some. The sample records about 140,000 clones, around 78% being singletons. Sequencing was done on a sample of PBMCs. The receptor set was obtained from a male donor in good health and CMV-seronegative.

The chain links TRBV6-5 to TRBJ1-5; D uncertain. The germline V gene has CDR1 MNHEY and CDR2 SVGAGI. The CDR3 runs to 15 residues. The germline V and J ends were trimmed by 10 bases and 0 bases, with 16 bases remaining between them. The CDR3 is CATARSTYSNQPQHF. The DNA for the CDR3 is TGTGCCACCGCGCGAAGTACCTATAGCAATCAGCCCCAGCATTTT.

The rearrangement uses TRBV7-8 and TRBJ1-5; possibly TRBD1 for D (6 bases). V dropped 1 base and J dropped 5 bases, with 9 bases sitting between them. CDR1 is SGHVS, CDR2 FQNEAQ, per germline. The CDR3 contains 14 residues. CDR3: CASSLDRDHQPQHF. In DNA form, the CDR3 reads TGTGCCAGCAGCTTAGACAGGGACCATCAGCCCCAGCATTTT.

The V and J genes are TRBV28 and TRBJ1-2; TRBD1 might be the D (5 bases). Germline CDR1 MDHEN, CDR2 SYDVKM. The CDR3 runs 14 residues. V lost 4 bases and J lost 7, with 16 bases in between. The CDR3 region is CASSSRLGAGGYTF. In nucleotides, the CDR3 is TGTGCCAGCAGTTCAAGGCTAGGGGCCGGTGGCTACACCTTC.

In the case of this clone: Other DNA sequences in this specimen translate into the identical CDR3. V is TRBV2 and J is TRBJ1-2, with D perhaps TRBD1 (5 bases). The CDR3 has 13 amino acids. CDR1 and CDR2 from the germline V gene are SNHLY and FYNNEI. V dropped 4 bases and J dropped 2 bases, with 8 bases sitting between them. CDR3 coding DNA: TGTGCCAGCAGTGTCGACAGCAACTATGGCTACACCTTC. Protein sequence: CASSVDSNYGYTF. Full variable domain (remainder filled in from reference TRBV2 and TRBJ1-2): EPEVTQTPSHQVTQMGQEVILRCVPISNHLYFYWYRQILGQKVEFLVSFYNNEISEKSEIFDDQFSVERPDGSNFTLKIRSTKLEDSAMYFCASSVDSNYGYTFGSGTRLTVV.

The gene calls are TRBV2 and TRBJ1-5, with D perhaps TRBD1 (5 bases). This CDR3 spans 17 amino acids. V lost 1 base and J 3 bases, leaving 16 bases between the germline ends. Germline V gene lookup returns CDR1 SNHLY and CDR2 FYNNEI. The CDR3 DNA is TGTGCCAGCAGTGAAGAGGGGTTGGGGGGATACAATCAGCCCCAGCATTTT. Amino acid sequence: CASSEEGLGGYNQPQHF.

This sequence joins TRBV2 and TRBJ2-7; the match to TRBD1 covers 7 bases. J gave up 6 bases and V 8 bases, and 7 bases lay outside the gene matches. The germline gives CDR1 SNHLY, CDR2 FYNNEI. The CDR3 contains 12 residues. CDR3 nucleotides: TGTGCCAGCTTAGACAGGGCCTCCGAGCAGTACTTC. Translation: CASLDRASEQYF.

This chain joins TRBV7-3 and TRBJ1-2; TRBD1 matches at 8 bases. Germline-derived CDR1 and CDR2 are SGHTA and FQGTGA. Trimming cost V 5 bases and J 7 bases; bases outside gene matches: 6. The CDR3 loop spans 13 amino acids. The CDR3 bases are TGTGCCAGCAGCGCGGACAGGGCGCTTGGCTACACCTTC. It codes for CASSADRALGYTF.

The V call is TRBV6-6, the J call TRBJ1-1, with no clear D. Germline values: CDR1 MNHNY, CDR2 SVGAGI (reference sequence). V lost 4 bases, J lost 0 bases, and 9 bases lay in between. The CDR3 has 14 residues. DNA for the CDR3: TGTGCCAGCAGTTCCTTGACAATGAACACTGAAGCTTTCTTT. As protein: CASSSLTMNTEAFF.

This chain uses TRBV27 with TRBJ2-2, with D perhaps matching TRBD1 (6 bases). V was pared by 2 bases and J by 3 bases, with 13 bases between. The V gene's germline CDR1 is MNHEY and CDR2 SMNVEV (reference sequence). CDR3 size: 16 residues. The CDR3 DNA reads as TGTGCCAGCAGTTTACGCAGGGGTAGGGACACCGGGGAGCTGTTTTTT. It translates to CASSLRRGRDTGELFF.

This clone has a single count. This chain uses TRBV29-1 with TRBJ2-1, with TRBD2 matching 8 bases. Germline CDR1 is SQVTM and CDR2 is ANQGSEA. The CDR3 is 12 amino acids. V lost 2 bases and J lost 8; bases outside the gene matches: 2. This CDR3 is CSVEFGGDEQFF. The DNA for the CDR3 is TGCAGCGTTGAATTCGGGGGGGATGAGCAGTTCTTC.

A single count supports this clone. V gene TRBV7-3 combines with J gene TRBJ2-1, with 9 positions matching TRBD1. Germline values: CDR1 SGHTA, CDR2 FQGTGA. The CDR3 covers 15 residues. The ends lost 5 bases at V and 8 bases at J; junction bases unmatched: 10. CDR3 amino acids: CASSAPGQGKDEQFF. DNA for the CDR3: TGTGCCAGCAGCGCCCCGGGACAGGGTAAGGATGAGCAGTTCTTC.

J is TRBJ1-1 and V is TRBV6-1; D perhaps matches TRBD1 (6 bases). The germline V gene has CDR1 MNHNS and CDR2 SASEGT. The ends were cut back, 4 bases at V and 6 bases at J, with 12 bases in the middle. The length of the CDR3 is 13 residues. As DNA, the CDR3 is TGTGCCAGCAGTGGGCAGGGGAGGGCTGAAGCTTTCTTT. Its protein is CASSGQGRAEAFF.